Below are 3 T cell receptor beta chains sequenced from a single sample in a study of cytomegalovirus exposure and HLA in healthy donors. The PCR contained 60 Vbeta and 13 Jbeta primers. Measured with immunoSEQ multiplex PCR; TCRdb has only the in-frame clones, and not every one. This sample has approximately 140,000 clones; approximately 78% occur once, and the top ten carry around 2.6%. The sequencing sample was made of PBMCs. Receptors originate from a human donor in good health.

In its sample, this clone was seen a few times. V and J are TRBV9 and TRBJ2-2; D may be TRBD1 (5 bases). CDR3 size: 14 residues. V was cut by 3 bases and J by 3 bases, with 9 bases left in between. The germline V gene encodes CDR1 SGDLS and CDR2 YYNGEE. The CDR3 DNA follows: TGTGCCAGCAGCGAGCAGGGCGACACCGGGGAGCTGTTTTTT. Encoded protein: CASSEQGDTGELFF. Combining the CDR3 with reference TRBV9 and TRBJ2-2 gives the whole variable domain DSGVTQTPKHLITATGQRVTLRCSPRSGDLSVYWYQQSLDQGLQFLIQYYNGEERAKGNILERFSAQQFPDLHSELNLSSLELGDSALYFCASSEQGDTGELFFGEGSRLTVL.

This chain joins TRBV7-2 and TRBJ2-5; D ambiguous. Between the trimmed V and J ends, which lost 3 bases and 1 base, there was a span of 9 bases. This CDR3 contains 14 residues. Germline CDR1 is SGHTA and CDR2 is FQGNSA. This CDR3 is CASSFPRSQETQYF. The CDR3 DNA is TGTGCCAGCAGCTTTCCCCGGAGCCAAGAGACCCAGTACTTC.

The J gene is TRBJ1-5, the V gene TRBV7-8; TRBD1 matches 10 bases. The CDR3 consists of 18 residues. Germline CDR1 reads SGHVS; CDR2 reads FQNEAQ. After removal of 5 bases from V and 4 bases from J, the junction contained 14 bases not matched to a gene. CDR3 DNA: TGTGCCAGCAGCAGGGGGACCGACAGGGGGCATCGTAATCAGCCCCAGCATTTT. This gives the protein CASSRGTDRGHRNQPQHF. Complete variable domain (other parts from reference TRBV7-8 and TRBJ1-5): GAGVSQSPRYKVAKRGQDVALRCDPISGHVSLFWYQQALGQGPEFLTYFQNEAQLDKSGLPSDRFFAERPEGSVSTLKIQRTQQEDSAVYLCASSRGTDRGHRNQPQHFGDGTRLSIL.